Listed below are T cell receptor beta chains from one sample, sequenced in a study of spatial heterogeneity in lung cancer. MiXCR, applied by TCRdb to the 5' RACE reads, yields one record per CDR3 protein. The sample consists of some 110,000 distinct CDR3 sequences, 12% of them appearing once. The sequencing here drew on PBMCs, taken at follow-up. The receptors originated from a male donor with early-stage non-small cell lung cancer. CDR3s include the opening cysteine and the closing phenylalanine or tryptophan. A D gene is named only where the DNA matches it firmly. Clone size is stated in some rows and not others, as once, few, many or a class when expanded.

>TRBV29-1|many|TRBJ2-1|TRBD1
TGCAGCATCCGGGACAGGGGAATAAATGAGCAGTTCTTC
CSIRDRGINEQFF
>TRBV20-1|few|TRBJ2-3|TRBD1
TGCAGTGCTAAGACCCTCCCCCGAAAGGGGGCAACAGATACGCAGTATTTT
CSAKTLPRKGATDTQYF
>TRBV11-1|few|TRBJ2-7|TRBD2
TGTGCCAGCAGCGGGGACTACTACGAGCAGTACTTC
CASSGDYYEQYF
>TRBV28|NA|TRBJ2-3|NA
TGTGCCAGCAAAGAGCCAGGAGGGCGCACAGATACGCAGTATTTT
CASKEPGGRTDTQYF
>TRBV12-3/TRBV12-4|many|TRBJ1-1|NA
TGTGCCAGCAGTTTAAGGCGTACGGGTGGCACTGAAGCTTTCTTT
CASSLRRTGGTEAFF
>TRBV5-6|few|TRBJ1-5|NA
TGTGCCAGCAGCTCTCAGGGAAGGGGTAATCAGCCCCAGCATTTT
CASSSQGRGNQPQHF
>TRBV7-2|NA|TRBJ1-2|NA
TGTGCCAGCAGCTCCAGGGTTGACTATGGCTACACCTTC
CASSSRVDYGYTF
>TRBV6-1|NA|TRBJ1-5|NA
TGTGCCAGCAGCAGATTACACGGTAGCAATCAGCCCCAGCATTTT
CASSRLHGSNQPQHF
>TRBV9|many|TRBJ1-2|TRBD1
TGTGCCAGCAGCGCAACCGGACAGGGGCGTTTTAACTATGGCTACACCTTC
CASSATGQGRFNYGYTF
>TRBV4-3|few|TRBJ2-7|NA
TGCGCCAGCAGCCAAGATGGGCGGGGCCACTTCGAGCAGTACTTC
CASSQDGRGHFEQYF
>TRBV4-1|many|TRBJ2-7|NA
TGCGCCAGCAGCCAAGATCAACAGCTGCTATACGAGCAGTACTTC
CASSQDQQLLYEQYF
>TRBV29-1|many|TRBJ2-1|NA
TGCAGCCTCGTGGGGGGGCTCAATGAGCAGTTCTTC
CSLVGGLNEQFF
>TRBV5-4|NA|TRBJ2-1|TRBD2
TGTGCCAGCAAACCAGGGCGCGGGGGGGCTGTATTACGCTACAATGAGCAGTTCTTC
CASKPGRGGAVLRYNEQFF
>TRBV29-1|many|TRBJ2-7|TRBD2
TGCAGCGTTGTGCGACTAGCGGGGTACGAGCAGTACTTC
CSVVRLAGYEQYF
>TRBV18|few|TRBJ1-1|TRBD1
TGTGCCAGCTCACCCGGGACAGGGAGCCGCCGGGGAGCTTTCTTT
CASSPGTGSRRGAFF
>TRBV4-1|NA|TRBJ2-5|NA
TGCGCCAGCAGCCAAGATATCGCGACAGCGAGAAAAGAGACCCAGTACTTC
CASSQDIATARKETQYF
>TRBV20-1|few|TRBJ2-3|NA
TGCAGTGCTAGAGGAAGGCCGAAACACGAGACTAGCACAGATACGCAGTATTTT
CSARGRPKHETSTDTQYF
>TRBV7-8|NA|TRBJ1-2|TRBD1
TGTGCCAGCAGCTTACTGGACAGGGGAACCCTCTATAACTATGGCTACACCTTC
CASSLLDRGTLYNYGYTF
>TRBV7-3|few|TRBJ2-1|TRBD2
TGTGCCAGCAGCACCGAAAGCGGGGGCTACAATGAGCAGTTCTTC
CASSTESGGYNEQFF
>TRBV6-2/TRBV6-3|NA|TRBJ2-3|NA
TGTGCCAGCAGTTACTCGATTCAGGGGCCCTTGAGCACAGATACGCAGTATTTT
CASSYSIQGPLSTDTQYF
>TRBV7-2|many|TRBJ2-1|TRBD1
TGTGCCAGCAGCTTAGGGCAGGGGGCCTACAATGAGCAGTTCTTC
CASSLGQGAYNEQFF
>TRBV20-1|NA|TRBJ2-4|NA
TGCAGTGCTGGGGGGGCCAAAAACATTCAGTACTTC
CSAGGAKNIQYF
>TRBV15|many|TRBJ1-3|NA
TGTGCCACCAGCAGACAACCGGCTGGAAACACCATATATTTT
CATSRQPAGNTIYF
>TRBV7-6|NA|TRBJ2-7|NA
TGTGCCAGCAGCTTAGGTCCTACGTCCTCCTACGAGCAGTACTTC
CASSLGPTSSYEQYF
>TRBV6-6|NA|TRBJ2-2|NA
TGTGCCAGCAGTGGGACCAAAGTAACCGGGGAGCTGTTTTTT
CASSGTKVTGELFF
>TRBV11-3|NA|TRBJ1-3|NA
TGTGCCAGCAGCTTAGAGCACGGCTCTGGAAACACCATATATTTT
CASSLEHGSGNTIYF
>TRBV6-2/TRBV6-3|many|TRBJ2-1|NA
TGTGCCAGCAGTTACTCGACCAGGTTCTATGAGCAGTTCTTC
CASSYSTRFYEQFF
>TRBV29-1|NA|TRBJ2-2|NA
TGCAGCGCTGAGGTTCACCCCACCGGGGAGCTGTTTTTT
CSAEVHPTGELFF
>TRBV18|many|TRBJ2-6|NA
TGTGCCAGCTCACCCAGCTCTGGGGCCAACGTCCTGACTTTC
CASSPSSGANVLTF
>TRBV10-3|NA|TRBJ1-2|NA
TGTGCCATCAGTGGCTTGGGAGGCTATGGCTACACCTTC
CAISGLGGYGYTF
>TRBV4-3|NA|TRBJ2-7|NA
TGCGCCAGCAGCCAAGAGGTGACGGGCACAGTCCACGAGCAGTACTTC
CASSQEVTGTVHEQYF
>TRBV2|NA|TRBJ1-2|NA
TGTGCCAGCTACCGGGAGGAGAGGGAACGACGGGGCCACACCTTC
CASYREERERRGHTF
>TRBV5-5|NA|TRBJ2-3|NA
TGTGCCAGCAGTTCCCCAGGGGGCACAGATACGCAGTATTTT
CASSSPGGTDTQYF
>TRBV3-1|few|TRBJ1-5|NA
TGTGCCAGCAGCCAAGGGCATACCAGCAATCAGCCCCAGCATTTT
CASSQGHTSNQPQHF
>TRBV5-1|many|TRBJ2-7|TRBD1
TGCGCCAGCAGCTCGGGACAGGGTGAATACGAGCAGTACTTC
CASSSGQGEYEQYF
>TRBV7-8|NA|TRBJ1-2|NA
TGTGCCAGCAGCAAGGTGACAGCTAACTATGGCTACACCTTC
CASSKVTANYGYTF
>TRBV2|NA|TRBJ1-5|NA
TGTGCCAGCAGTGACGGTCGGACCCAGCATTTT
CASSDGRTQHF
>TRBV20-1|NA|TRBJ2-3|TRBD2
TGCAGTGCTAGGAACCCTAGCGGAGACTCCTTGTATACGCAGTATTTT
CSARNPSGDSLYTQYF
>TRBV6-5|NA|TRBJ2-4|NA
TGTGCCAGCAGTTACTCGAGAGACTCCAACATTCAGTACTTC
CASSYSRDSNIQYF
>TRBV6-5|NA|TRBJ1-6|NA
TGTGCCAGCATCGGACGGAGCTATAATTCACCCCTCCACTTT
CASIGRSYNSPLHF
>TRBV12-3/TRBV12-4|few|TRBJ2-5|NA
TGTGCCAGCAGTTTAGGGGGGGTAAAGACCCAGTACTTC
CASSLGGVKTQYF
>TRBV4-2|NA|TRBJ1-5|NA
TGTGCCAGCAGCCAAGGAGGTGGAATGGGCAATCAGCCCCAGCATTTT
CASSQGGGMGNQPQHF
>TRBV5-8|NA|TRBJ2-2|NA
TGTGCCAGCAGCTCCCAGTGGGTGAGGACCGGGGAGCTGTTTTTT
CASSSQWVRTGELFF
>TRBV5-1|few|TRBJ2-1|NA
TGCGCCAGCAGCTTGGGGCCCTCGTTGGGCTACAATGAGCAGTTCTTC
CASSLGPSLGYNEQFF
>TRBV7-2|many|TRBJ2-4|NA
TGTGCCAGCAGCCCAGGATACACCTTAGCCAAAAACATTCAGTACTTC
CASSPGYTLAKNIQYF
>TRBV20-1|once|TRBJ2-5|NA
TGCAGTGCTAGCGGGGAGCAAGAGACCCAGTACTTC
CSASGEQETQYF
>TRBV7-2|many|TRBJ2-3|NA
TGTGCCAGCAGCTTAGATCTGGGGGATACGCAGTATTTT
CASSLDLGDTQYF
>TRBV7-8|few|TRBJ1-5|NA
TGTGCCAGCAGCTTCAGGCAAAAGCCCCAGCATTTT
CASSFRQKPQHF
>TRBV12-3/TRBV12-4|many|TRBJ2-7|NA
TGTGCCAGCAGTTTTCAGGGCGGCTACGAGCAGTACTTC
CASSFQGGYEQYF
>TRBV6-2/TRBV6-3|many|TRBJ2-7|TRBD1
TGTGCCAGCGGGGACAGAGCGCACGAGCAGTACTTC
CASGDRAHEQYF